These 17 T cell receptor beta chains originate from one sample sequenced in a study of T cell repertoires in cytomegalovirus infection. These TCRs' antigens remain unknown. TCRdb independently ran MiXCR on the reads; one entry per CDR3 protein. The top ten hold about an eighth of the sample, which has fewer than 900,000 distinct CDR3 sequences, 25% to 30% seen once. The sample consisted of cultured CD8+ T cells from PBMCs, taken from culture after CMV antigen stimulation. The source is a human donor in good health (CMV status not recorded). Some clones in this sample may be carry-over from other donors' samples.

The gene calls are TRBV29-1 and TRBJ1-1; no reliable D call. In germline, CDR1 is SQVTM, CDR2 ANQGSEA. V gave up 6 bases and J gave up 1 base, with 12 bases separating them. The CDR3 sequence is 13 residues long. CDR3 residues: CSVAGGSNTEAFF. The DNA of the CDR3 is TGCAGCGTCGCTGGAGGGTCGAACACTGAAGCTTTCTTT.

This clonotype came up many times. The CDR3 protein is CASSPVGNYEQYV. The CDR3 nucleotides read TGTGCCAGCAGCCCGGTGGGAAACTACGAGCAGTACGTC. The chain carries TRBV7-8 and TRBJ2-7; D gene uncertain. The germline CDR1 and CDR2 sequences are SGHVS and FQNEAQ. The CDR3 consists of 13 residues. Trimming removed 5 bases at V and 3 bases at J, with 11 bases between.

The chain uses TRBV20-1 and TRBJ1-1; D perhaps matches TRBD1 (5 bases). CDR1 is DFQATT, CDR2 SNEGSKA, per germline (reference sequence). The CDR3 is 14 amino acids. The V end was cut by 6 bases, the J end by 10 bases, with 24 bases between. The DNA for the CDR3 is TGCAGTGCCAGAAGTCAGGGAGATCCTCGGGTAGCTTTCTTT. Its protein is CSARSQGDPRVAFF.

This clonotype has a handful of counts. One end of the junction varies from germline; a read error may be responsible. The chain employs TRBV7-7 and TRBJ2-2, with D perhaps matching TRBD1 (6 bases). Germline CDR1 reads SSHAT; CDR2 reads FNYEAQ (reference sequence). CDR3 length equals 15 residues. DNA of the CDR3: TGTGCTAGCAGCGAGGGACCAGGGGTAACCGGGGAGCTGTTTTTT. Its protein product is CASSEGPGVTGELFF.

This clonotype has just a few counts. This sequence joins TRBV7-9 and TRBJ1-2, with 7 bases fitting TRBD1. CDR3 size: 14 residues. V trimming: 5 bases; J trimming: 4 bases; junction bases outside the gene matches: 7. Germline assignment: CDR1 SEHNR and CDR2 FQNEAQ (reference sequence). The DNA of the CDR3 is TGTGCCAGCAGCCACTGGGACAGACCCTATGGCTACACCTTC. Its protein is CASSHWDRPYGYTF. The entire variable domain, with the rest obtained from reference TRBV7-9 and TRBJ1-2, is as follows: DTGVSQNPRHKITKRGQNVTFRCDPISEHNRLYWYRQTLGQGPEFLTYFQNEAQLEKSRLLSDRFSAERPKGSFSTLEIQRTEQGDSAMYLCASSHWDRPYGYTFGSGTRLTVV.

This clonotype came up a few times. The gene calls are TRBV29-1 and TRBJ2-1; 7 nucleotides agree with TRBD2. The V gene's germline CDR1 is SQVTM and CDR2 ANQGSEA. The CDR3 has 15 residues. V gave up 5 bases and J gave up 4 bases; unmatched junction bases: 11. CDR3 sequence: CSVRTSAGTYNEQFF. The CDR3 bases are TGCAGCGTTCGAACTAGCGCGGGCACATACAATGAGCAGTTCTTC.

This clonotype was counted a few times. V is TRBV2 and J is TRBJ2-1; the match to TRBD2 covers 12 bases. The ends lost 10 bases at V and 0 bases at J; junction bases unmatched: 10. Germline V lookup: CDR1 SNHLY, CDR2 FYNNEI. The CDR3 covers 17 residues. CDR3 sequence reads: CATLTSGGLHSYNEQFF. Here the CDR3 DNA reads TGTGCCACTTTGACTAGCGGGGGCCTGCACTCCTACAATGAGCAGTTCTTC.

This clonotype turned up a few times. V is TRBV3-1 and J is TRBJ1-5, with D maybe TRBD1 (6 bases). The CDR3 has 17 residues. Trimming left V 0 bases short and J 3 bases short, with 15 bases between. Germline CDR1 is LGHDT and CDR2 is YNNKEL (reference sequence). CDR3 nucleotide sequence: TGTGCCAGCAGCCAAGATAACAGGGACGGTTACAATCAGCCCCAGCATTTT. It specifies CASSQDNRDGYNQPQHF.

DNA of the CDR3: TGTGCCAGCAGTGAGTCCGGAAGCAGGGGATCTTTTTTGAACACCGGGGAGCTGTTTTTT. This encodes CASSESGSRGSFLNTGELFF. This chain connects TRBV25-1 to TRBJ2-2; D perhaps matches TRBD1 (6 bases). Germline values: CDR1 MGHDK, CDR2 SYGVNS. V gave up 3 bases and J gave up 1 base, with 24 bases separating them. CDR3 length: 20 residues.

This clonotype has more than one count but fewer than ten. The chain joins TRBV4-3 to TRBJ2-3; D possibly uses TRBD1 or TRBD2 (5 bases each). Looked up from germline, CDR1 is LGHNA and CDR2 is YSLEER. CDR3 size: 17 residues. V shed 0 bases and J shed 0 bases, with 13 bases lying between them. The CDR3 coding sequence is TGCGCCAGCAGCCAAGATGAGGGGCGGCTGAGCACAGATACGCAGTATTTT. It translates to CASSQDEGRLSTDTQYF.

This chain's CDR3 is CASGGTGSTDTQYF. Written as DNA, the CDR3 is TGCGCCAGCGGGGGGACAGGGAGCACAGATACGCAGTATTTT. This chain connects TRBV10-2 to TRBJ2-3; 9 nucleotides align to TRBD1. The germline V gene has CDR1 WSHSY and CDR2 SAAADI. The CDR3 runs to 14 residues. V lost 8 bases to trimming and J lost 0 bases; unmatched junction nucleotides: 3.

This clonotype is a singleton in its sample. The chain couples TRBV2 to TRBJ2-1; D call uncertain. Germline V gives CDR1 SNHLY, CDR2 FYNNEI. With 7 bases removed from V and 0 bases from J, the gap between germline ends came to 13 bases. The CDR3 contains 15 residues. CDR3 coding DNA: TGTGCCAGCACGGCGGTCAGGAGCTCCTACAATGAGCAGTTCTTC. It yields the protein CASTAVRSSYNEQFF.

The chain couples TRBV2 to TRBJ2-5; the match to TRBD1 covers 9 bases. Looked up from germline, CDR1 is SNHLY and CDR2 is FYNNEI. V gave up 5 bases and J gave up 2 bases; unmatched junction bases: 9. CDR3 length: 16 amino acids. CDR3 residues: CASSTDRGMVQETQYF. The DNA of the CDR3 is TGTGCCAGCAGTACGGACAGGGGAATGGTTCAAGAGACCCAGTACTTC.

This clonotype was seen a few times. The chain carries TRBV6-6 and TRBJ1-1; D not certain. Trimming cost V 5 bases and J 1 base, with 20 bases left between them. Looked up from germline, CDR1 is MNHNY and CDR2 is SVGAGI (reference sequence). The CDR3 consists of 17 residues. The CDR3 nucleotides read TGTGCCAGCAGTGGTACCCGGGATCAAGTCGGGAACACTGAAGCTTTCTTT. Amino acid sequence: CASSGTRDQVGNTEAFF.

There are a few counts of this clonotype. V is TRBV7-2 and J is TRBJ2-1; perhaps TRBD2 as D (5 bases). Trimming left V 3 bases short and J 3 bases short, with 9 bases between. The CDR3 runs to 14 residues. The germline V gene has CDR1 SGHTA and CDR2 FQGNSA. The CDR3 nucleotides read TGTGCCAGCAGCTTTACCGGGATCTACAATGAGCAGTTCTTC. It is translated as CASSFTGIYNEQFF.

This clonotype was seen more than once but under ten times. The chain carries TRBV4-1 and TRBJ2-5, with 14 bases fitting TRBD2. The germline gives CDR1 MGHRA, CDR2 YSYEKL. The CDR3 is 17 amino acids. After removal of 3 bases from V and 5 bases from J, the junction contained 8 bases not matched to a gene. Here the CDR3 reads CASSHRGLAGGYETQYF. CDR3 in DNA: TGCGCCAGCAGCCACCGAGGACTAGCGGGGGGATACGAGACCCAGTACTTC.

This clonotype occurred many times. The gene calls are TRBV6-1 and TRBJ2-1, with D possibly being TRBD1 (5 bases). Germline CDR1 and CDR2: MNHNS and SASEGT. The CDR3 runs 15 residues. V gave up 8 bases and J gave up 2 bases, with 16 bases separating them. The CDR3 coding sequence is TGTGCCAGCGATCTCCTGACAGAGACCTACAATGAGCAGTTCTTC. This codes for CASDLLTETYNEQFF.